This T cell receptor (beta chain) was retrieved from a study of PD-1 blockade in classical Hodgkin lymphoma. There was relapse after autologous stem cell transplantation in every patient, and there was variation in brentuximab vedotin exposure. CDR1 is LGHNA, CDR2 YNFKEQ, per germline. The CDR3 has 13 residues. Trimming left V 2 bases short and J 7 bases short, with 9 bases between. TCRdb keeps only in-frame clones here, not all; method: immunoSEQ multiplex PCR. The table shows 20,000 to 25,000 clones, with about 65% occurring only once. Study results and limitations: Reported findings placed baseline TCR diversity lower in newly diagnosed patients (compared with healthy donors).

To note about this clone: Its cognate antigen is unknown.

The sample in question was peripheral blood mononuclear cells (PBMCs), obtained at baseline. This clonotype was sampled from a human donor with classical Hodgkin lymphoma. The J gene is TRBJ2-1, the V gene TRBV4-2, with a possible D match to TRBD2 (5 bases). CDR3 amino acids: CASSQQAVNEQFF. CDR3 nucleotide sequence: TGTGCCAGCAGCCAACAAGCGGTGAATGAGCAGTTCTTC.